This T cell receptor (beta chain) was obtained from a study of technical replicates of blood from several donors. Method: immunoSEQ multiplex PCR; TCRdb's copy keeps in-frame clones and lacks some. This table holds approximately 92,000 clones, nearly 97% found once. In this sample, this clone turned up once. The sample taken for sequencing was T cells isolated from PBMCs. The origin of this receptor is a human donor in good health.

For the CDR3, the DNA is TGCGCCAGCAGCTTGGTGGCCGGGGGATACTACGAGCAGTACTTC. Amino acids: CASSLVAGGYYEQYF. The V gene is TRBV5-1, the J gene TRBJ2-7, with TRBD2 as a possible D gene (6 bases). The CDR3 has 15 residues. Germline values: CDR1 SGHRS, CDR2 YFSETQ. V lost 0 bases to trimming and J lost 3 bases, with 13 bases between them.